The 13 T cell receptor beta chains presented below share a single source sample, sequenced in a study of molecular identifiers for immune sequencing clone quantification. TCRdb processed the PCR reads anew with MiXCR; each CDR3 protein has one entry. The sample consists of more than 450,000 distinct CDR3 sequences, around a fifth of them appearing once. Sequencing used naive CD8+ T cells from blood, with Jurkat cell RNA spiked in. Subset here: FACS-sorted CD8+CD4-CCR7+CD45RA+ naive T cells. Every receptor here comes from a human donor in good health. Some libraries in this study had Jurkat cell RNA spiked in.

Remarks on this clonotype: One base away lies a much larger clone, so this may be a sequencing read error. The chain is built from TRBV30 and TRBJ1-5; D remains unclear. The CDR3 spans 12 residues. The V gene's germline CDR1 is GTSNPN and CDR2 SVGIG (reference sequence). The germline V and J ends were trimmed by 0 bases and 5 bases, with 5 bases remaining between them. CDR3 DNA sequence: TGTGCCTGGAGTGTAGAGTATCAGCCCCAGCATTTT. It encodes CAWSVEYQPQHF.

This clonotype was observed a handful of times. The V gene is TRBV7-9, the J gene TRBJ2-1; D is unresolved. Germline CDR1 reads SEHNR; CDR2 reads FQNEAQ (reference sequence). V lost 5 bases to trimming and J lost 14 bases, with 22 bases between them. This CDR3 is 14 amino acids long. CDR3 nucleotide sequence: TGTGCCAGCAGCCTAATTTTCGACGGTGAAGAGGAGTTCTTC. Residues: CASSLIFDGEEEFF.

The chain combines TRBV7-6 with TRBJ2-3; a weak D match, TRBD1 (5 bases). The CDR3 extends over 16 amino acids. CDR1 SGHVS and CDR2 FNYEAQ come from the germline V gene. Trimming removed 3 bases at V and 4 bases at J, with 17 bases between. The CDR3 DNA reads TGTGCCAGCAGCTTCGATTGGTCTCAGGGTTCAGATACGCAGTATTTT. This codes for CASSFDWSQGSDTQYF.

The table lists this clonotype with many counts. The rearrangement links TRBV12-3 or TRBV12-4 to TRBJ1-1; unclear D gene. Trimming pared 6 bases from V and 4 bases from J, leaving 15 bases between. This CDR3 has 14 residues. The CDR3 sequence is CASSPSRPTTEAFF. CDR3 nucleotide sequence: TGTGCCAGCAGCCCGTCCCGACCGACCACTGAAGCTTTCTTT.

This clonotype was observed a single time. The chain recombines TRBV19 with TRBJ2-7; the D call may be TRBD1 or TRBD2 (6 bases each). With 3 bases removed from V and 8 bases from J, the gap between germline ends came to 20 bases. The CDR3 is 15 amino acids. Looked up from germline, CDR1 is LNHDA and CDR2 is SQIVND (reference sequence). The CDR3 region has the DNA TGTGCCAGTAGTATTGGGACCAGGGGAGGCACCAAGCAGTACTTC. Amino acid sequence: CASSIGTRGGTKQYF.

This clonotype was found many times. The V call is TRBV29-1, the J call TRBJ2-3; D remains unclear. Looked up from germline, CDR1 is SQVTM and CDR2 is ANQGSEA. Trimming cost V 3 bases and J 2 bases, with 36 bases left between them. The CDR3 contains 22 residues. The DNA for the CDR3 is TGCAGCGTTGATGCCGGGCCTCTGAAACCCCCCAAACCCCGGGTACACACAGATACGCAGTATTTT. Amino acids: CSVDAGPLKPPKPRVHTDTQYF.

This clonotype was recorded many times. V usage is TRBV29-1 and J usage is TRBJ2-2; D possibly uses TRBD1 or TRBD2 (5 bases each). Germline V CDR1 and CDR2: SQVTM, ANQGSEA. Between the trimmed V and J ends, which lost 6 bases and 1 base, there was a span of 12 bases. This CDR3 is 14 amino acids long. The CDR3 DNA sequence: TGCAGCGTGCTGGGGGTTCTGAACACCGGGGAGCTGTTTTTT. It yields the protein CSVLGVLNTGELFF.

This clonotype was detected only a few times. The genes are TRBV7-6 and TRBJ2-1; D unresolved. CDR1 and CDR2 (germline): SGHVS, FNYEAQ. The CDR3 totals 16 residues. Trimming took off 5 bases at V and 6 bases at J, with 20 bases between the two ends. CDR3 nucleotides: TGTGCCAGCAGCCGCAACCCCCGGGCCCCAGGCAATGAGCAGTTCTTC. Residues: CASSRNPRAPGNEQFF.

This clonotype has ten or more counts. The V call is TRBV29-1, the J call TRBJ1-1; D uncertain. The germline V gene has CDR1 SQVTM and CDR2 ANQGSEA. V lost 6 bases to trimming and J lost 12 bases, with 17 bases between them. This CDR3 is built from 11 residues. The CDR3 DNA reads as TGCAGCGTCCCCACAGATTATCTTTCTTTCTTT. It yields the protein CSVPTDYLSFF.

This clonotype was observed at least ten times. The V call is TRBV6-5, the J call TRBJ2-3; 9 nucleotides match TRBD1. The germline V gene has CDR1 MNHEY and CDR2 SVGAGI. This CDR3 region has 14 residues. Germline trimming cut 9 bases from V and 1 base from J; bases unmatched to any gene: 5. CDR3: CASRRDRGTDTQYF. CDR3 bases: TGTGCCAGTAGACGGGACAGGGGCACAGATACGCAGTATTTT.

V and J are TRBV7-9 and TRBJ2-7; D possibly uses TRBD1 or TRBD2 (5 bases each). CDR1 is SEHNR and CDR2 is FQNEAQ in the germline V gene (reference sequence). V was pared by 5 bases and J by 9 bases, with 20 bases between. The CDR3 has 14 residues. This CDR3 reads CASSLSRDPESQYF. The CDR3 DNA reads TGTGCCAGCAGCCTCAGCCGGGACCCCGAATCGCAGTACTTC.

The V and J genes are TRBV27 and TRBJ2-7, with TRBD1 matching 9 bases. Trimming took 6 bases from V and 4 from J; bases not matched to a gene: 13. Germline lookup yields CDR1 MNHEY and CDR2 SMNVEV (reference sequence). CDR3 length: 16 residues. Here the CDR3 DNA reads TGTGCCAGCAGCAGCACTTCCGGGACAGGGTTTTACGAGCAGTACTTC. Its protein product is CASSSTSGTGFYEQYF.

As to this clonotype: A single base separates this from a much larger clone, so it may be a read error. The DNA for the CDR3 is TGTGCCGGCAGACGACAGGGGACCCAAGAGACCCAGTACTTC. Its translation: CAGRRQGTQETQYF. The chain uses TRBV27 and TRBJ2-5; TRBD1 matches at 8 bases. Germline values: CDR1 MNHEY, CDR2 SMNVEV (reference sequence). The CDR3 spans 14 residues.